One and the same sample provided the 15 T cell receptor beta chains below, sequenced in a study of T cell responses to AZD1222 COVID-19 vaccine. TCRdb's copy holds only in-frame clones and misses some; the assay was immunoSEQ multiplex PCR. The repertoire table contains 150,000 or so clones. The specimen sequenced was peripheral blood. The source is an adult in good health.

V gene TRBV5-5 combines with J gene TRBJ1-5; TRBD1 is a possible D gene (5 bases). The CDR3 extends over 15 amino acids. Trimming removed 0 bases at V and 3 bases at J, with 10 bases between. CDR1 and CDR2 from the germline V gene are SGHKS and YYEKEE (reference sequence). The CDR3 protein is CASSLGEGDNQPQHF. As DNA, the CDR3 is TGTGCCAGCAGCTTGGGAGAAGGGGACAATCAGCCCCAGCATTTT.

The rearrangement uses TRBV27 and TRBJ1-2; no reliable D call. The germline CDR1 and CDR2 sequences are MNHEY and SMNVEV (reference sequence). The V gene lost 3 bases and the J gene lost 0 bases, with 8 bases spanning the gap. CDR3 size: 14 residues. This CDR3 reads CASSFRRTNYGYTF. The DNA of the CDR3 is TGTGCCAGCAGTTTTAGGAGAACTAACTATGGCTACACCTTC.

The chain recombines TRBV7-9 with TRBJ2-3; possibly TRBD1 for D (6 bases). CDR3 length: 15 amino acids. V dropped 5 bases and J dropped 4 bases, with 16 bases sitting between them. Germline V gene sequence: CDR1 SEHNR, CDR2 FQNEAQ (reference sequence). The chain's CDR3 is CASSQVQDRSDTQYF. The CDR3 coding sequence is TGTGCCAGCAGCCAAGTACAGGACAGATCAGATACGCAGTATTTT.

In nucleotides, the CDR3 is TGTGCCAGCAGCATCCTTTCCTATAATTCACCCCTCCACTTT. It specifies CASSILSYNSPLHF. The rearrangement links TRBV2 to TRBJ1-6; D is ambiguous. Trimming cost V 6 bases and J 1 base, with 7 bases left between them. Looked up from germline, CDR1 is SNHLY and CDR2 is FYNNEI. The CDR3 has 14 amino acids. Together with reference TRBV2 and TRBJ1-6, the CDR3 gives the full variable domain: EPEVTQTPSHQVTQMGQEVILRCVPISNHLYFYWYRQILGQKVEFLVSFYNNEISEKSEIFDDQFSVERPDGSNFTLKIRSTKLEDSAMYFCASSILSYNSPLHFGNGTRLTVT.

The CDR3 nucleotides read TGTGCCAGCAGCTTTGACAGGGGAGAGACCCAGTACTTC. Translating it yields CASSFDRGETQYF. The chain employs TRBV11-2 and TRBJ2-5; 8 nucleotides line up with TRBD1. CDR3 length equals 13 residues. With 3 bases clipped from V and 4 bases from J, the junction kept 1 base outside the gene matches. Germline V gene sequence: CDR1 SGHAT, CDR2 FQNNGV.

With respect to this clone: A read error may produce the germline difference seen at one junction end. J is TRBJ2-3 and V is TRBV30; 16 bases fit TRBD2. The CDR3 has 13 amino acids. Germline values: CDR1 GTSNPN, CDR2 SVGIG (reference sequence). CDR3 residues: CAWSVQGTSGGAF. CDR3 nucleotides: TGTGCCTGGAGTGTACAGGGGACTAGCGGGGGGGCCTTT.

This chain joins TRBV6-6 and TRBJ1-6; no definite D call. Trimming stripped 0 bases from V and 8 bases from J, with 8 bases between. This CDR3 has 14 residues. Germline assignment: CDR1 MNHNY and CDR2 SVGAGI (reference sequence). The CDR3 spells CASSYSIGYSPLHF. CDR3 DNA sequence: TGTGCCAGCAGTTACTCGATTGGGTATTCACCCCTCCACTTT.

The gene calls are TRBV7-3 and TRBJ1-1; the D gene is possibly TRBD1 (5 bases). V lost 3 bases, J lost 2 bases, and 7 bases lay in between. This CDR3 is built from 13 residues. Germline V gene sequence: CDR1 SGHTA, CDR2 FQGTGA. CDR3 residues: CASSLTENTEAFF. CDR3 in DNA: TGTGCCAGCAGCTTGACAGAAAACACTGAAGCTTTCTTT.

The CDR3 is CACTPRRSGNTIYF. CDR3 coding DNA: TGTGCCTGCACCCCCCGGAGGTCTGGAAACACCATATATTTT. V usage is TRBV28 and J usage is TRBJ1-3; D not resolved. In germline, CDR1 is MDHEN, CDR2 SYDVKM. This CDR3 is 14 amino acids long. Between the trimmed V and J ends, which lost 11 bases and 1 base, there was a span of 15 bases.

The CDR3 is CATSRDPDYRNSPLHF. Written as DNA, the CDR3 is TGTGCCACCAGCAGAGACCCGGACTATCGGAATTCACCCCTCCACTTT. The chain recombines TRBV15 with TRBJ1-6; D is unresolved. CDR3 length equals 16 residues. The V gene's germline CDR1 is LNHNV and CDR2 YYDKDF (reference sequence). V dropped 0 bases and J dropped 7 bases, with 13 bases sitting between them.

This clone is medium-sized by frequency. The gene calls are TRBV27 and TRBJ2-5, with D perhaps TRBD1 (5 bases). The CDR3 length is 15 residues. The V end was cut by 4 bases, the J end by 1 base, with 13 bases between. Germline V gene sequence: CDR1 MNHEY, CDR2 SMNVEV (reference sequence). In nucleotides, the CDR3 is TGTGCCAGCAGTTCACAATTAGACAGCCAAGAGACCCAGTACTTC. The encoded protein is CASSSQLDSQETQYF.

This sequence joins TRBV6-5 and TRBJ2-3; no clear D. The germline V gene has CDR1 MNHEY and CDR2 SVGAGI. Trimming left V 0 bases short and J 10 bases short, with 8 bases between. This CDR3 is built from 12 residues. The CDR3: CASSYSGVAQYF. As DNA, the CDR3 is TGTGCCAGCAGTTACTCAGGTGTCGCGCAGTATTTT.

The chain has TRBV19 and TRBJ2-7; 8 bases fit TRBD1. CDR3 length: 15 amino acids. Germline V gives CDR1 LNHDA, CDR2 SQIVND (reference sequence). With 6 bases clipped from V and 4 bases from J, the junction kept 11 bases outside the gene matches. The CDR3 loop is CASSGPGQAVYEQYF. CDR3 in DNA: TGTGCCAGTAGCGGGCCGGGACAGGCTGTTTACGAGCAGTACTTC.

The DNA for the CDR3 is TGTGCCAGCAGCTTAGGTACGGGGCGCCCAGCTTTCTTT. Protein sequence: CASSLGTGRPAFF. The chain carries TRBV13 and TRBJ1-1, with D possibly being TRBD1 (5 bases). Trimming stripped 0 bases from V and 10 bases from J, with 12 bases between. Looked up from germline, CDR1 is PRHDT and CDR2 is FYEKMQ (reference sequence). The CDR3 consists of 13 residues.

This chain joins TRBV6-5 and TRBJ1-3; D is perhaps TRBD1 (6 bases). Germline CDR1 is MNHEY and CDR2 is SVGAGI. The CDR3 runs 14 residues. V gave up 6 bases and J gave up 0 bases, with 9 bases separating them. The CDR3 region has the DNA TGTGCCAGCAGGCTGGACAGCTCTGGAAACACCATATATTTT. It codes for CASRLDSSGNTIYF.